Listed below are T cell receptor beta chains from one sample, sequenced in a study of blood T cells in healthy people across ages. In TCRdb, the 5' RACE reads were re-called with MiXCR into one record per CDR3 protein. Of some 900,000 distinct CDR3 sequences in the sample, more than 25% were seen once. Sequencing input: blood. These receptor sequences come from a woman of 80 years or more in good health. The CDR3 runs from the conserved cysteine through the conserved F or W. D genes are given only for firm matches. The size field is filled for only some rows; it gives once, few, many or a size class.

j_call: TRBJ2-5; v_call: TRBV5-1; clone_size: NA; d_call: NA; cdr3_nt: TGCGCCAGCAGCCCTGAATCCCATATCCAAGAGACCCAGTACTTC; cdr3_aa: CASSPESHIQETQYF
j_call: TRBJ2-3; v_call: TRBV7-2; clone_size: NA; d_call: NA; cdr3_nt: TGTGCCAGCAGCTTAGGGCCCCAGTATACGCAGTATTTT; cdr3_aa: CASSLGPQYTQYF
j_call: TRBJ1-2; v_call: TRBV30; clone_size: once; d_call: NA; cdr3_nt: TGTGCCTGGAGGGTATTAATTCGGACTCCCTATGGCTACACCTTC; cdr3_aa: CAWRVLIRTPYGYTF
j_call: TRBJ2-2; v_call: TRBV5-1; clone_size: NA; d_call: NA; cdr3_nt: TGCGCCAGCAGCTCCCGGGGAGCTCCGAACACCGGGGAGCTGTTTTTT; cdr3_aa: CASSSRGAPNTGELFF
j_call: TRBJ2-6; v_call: TRBV20-1; clone_size: few; d_call: TRBD2; cdr3_nt: TGCAGTGCTACCCGGGGAGTAGCGGGGGACCACTCTGGGGCCAACGTCCGGACTTTC; cdr3_aa: CSATRGVAGDHSGANVRTF
j_call: TRBJ2-5; v_call: TRBV11-2; clone_size: few; d_call: NA; cdr3_nt: TGTGCCAGCAGCTTAGGTGACACAGTGTACCAAGAGACCCAGTACTTC; cdr3_aa: CASSLGDTVYQETQYF
j_call: TRBJ2-3; v_call: TRBV5-4; clone_size: once; d_call: NA; cdr3_nt: TGTGCCAGCAGCTTGTCGGGCACGGGCACAGATACGCAGTATTTT; cdr3_aa: CASSLSGTGTDTQYF
j_call: TRBJ2-1; v_call: TRBV12-3/TRBV12-4; clone_size: NA; d_call: TRBD2; cdr3_nt: TGTGCCAGCAGTTTACAACTAGCGGGAGAAAATGAGCAGTTCTTC; cdr3_aa: CASSLQLAGENEQFF
j_call: TRBJ1-2; v_call: TRBV6-5; clone_size: NA; d_call: TRBD1; cdr3_nt: TGTGCCAGCAGTTACGGGGACAGGGCCTATGGCTACACCTTC; cdr3_aa: CASSYGDRAYGYTF
j_call: TRBJ2-5; v_call: TRBV7-9; clone_size: many; d_call: NA; cdr3_nt: TGTGCCAGCACCTCGGGGGAGACCCAGTACTTC; cdr3_aa: CASTSGETQYF
j_call: TRBJ2-7; v_call: TRBV5-1; clone_size: once; d_call: TRBD1; cdr3_nt: TGCGCCAGCAGCATCACCGGGACAGGGCATTACGAGCAGTACTTC; cdr3_aa: CASSITGTGHYEQYF
j_call: TRBJ1-3; v_call: TRBV21-1; clone_size: NA; d_call: NA; cdr3_nt: TGTGCCAGCAGCAAGGGACTGACGAGCTCTGGAAACACCATATATTTT; cdr3_aa: CASSKGLTSSGNTIYF
j_call: TRBJ2-1; v_call: TRBV5-6; clone_size: NA; d_call: NA; cdr3_nt: TGTGCCAGCAGACCCGGTGCTTGGGGAGGAGGGGAGCAGTTCTTC; cdr3_aa: CASRPGAWGGGEQFF
j_call: TRBJ1-2; v_call: TRBV11-2; clone_size: NA; d_call: NA; cdr3_nt: TGTGCCGGCACCACAAGGCTGGGTGGCTACACCTTC; cdr3_aa: CAGTTRLGGYTF
j_call: TRBJ1-2; v_call: TRBV20-1; clone_size: many; d_call: TRBD1; cdr3_nt: TGCAGTGCTGCGTCACAGGGGATCTATGGCTACACCTTC; cdr3_aa: CSAASQGIYGYTF
j_call: TRBJ1-1; v_call: TRBV6-5; clone_size: few; d_call: TRBD1; cdr3_nt: TGTGCCAGCAGGCCAGCCGGGACAGGGAACACTGAAGCTTTCTTT; cdr3_aa: CASRPAGTGNTEAFF
j_call: TRBJ1-1; v_call: TRBV5-1; clone_size: NA; d_call: NA; cdr3_nt: TGCGCCAGCCTCTGGGAATTGGGCGCTTTCTTT; cdr3_aa: CASLWELGAFF
j_call: TRBJ2-3; v_call: TRBV3-1; clone_size: NA; d_call: NA; cdr3_nt: TGTGCCAGCAGCCACCAGGATGTAGATACGCAGTATTTT; cdr3_aa: CASSHQDVDTQYF
j_call: TRBJ2-7; v_call: TRBV5-1; clone_size: NA; d_call: NA; cdr3_nt: TGCGCCAGCAGCTTGGCCGGCAGCGCCTACGAGCAGTACTTC; cdr3_aa: CASSLAGSAYEQYF
j_call: TRBJ1-2; v_call: TRBV20-1; clone_size: many; d_call: NA; cdr3_nt: TGCAGTGCTCCAAAAGGGGGGCGGCGGGGCTACACCTTC; cdr3_aa: CSAPKGGRRGYTF
j_call: TRBJ2-5; v_call: TRBV2; clone_size: many; d_call: NA; cdr3_nt: TGTGCCAGCAGTGAAGGGTTCAGGACAGTAAGAGAGACCCAGTACTTC; cdr3_aa: CASSEGFRTVRETQYF
j_call: TRBJ1-2; v_call: TRBV6-5; clone_size: NA; d_call: NA; cdr3_nt: TGTGCCAGCAGTCCGATCCAGGGATCCTATGGCTACACCTTC; cdr3_aa: CASSPIQGSYGYTF
j_call: TRBJ1-6; v_call: TRBV4-3; clone_size: many; d_call: NA; cdr3_nt: TGCGCCAGCAGCCAAGTTTCACAGGCTGGGCACCCCCTCCACTTT; cdr3_aa: CASSQVSQAGHPLHF
j_call: TRBJ2-4; v_call: TRBV27; clone_size: many; d_call: TRBD2; cdr3_nt: TGTGCCAGCAGTTCCGGGACTACCGGCAAAAACATTCAGTACTTC; cdr3_aa: CASSSGTTGKNIQYF
j_call: TRBJ2-7; v_call: TRBV7-2; clone_size: NA; d_call: TRBD2; cdr3_nt: TGTGCCAGCAGCTTAGAGGGAGGGTTCCCCTACGAGCAGTACTTC; cdr3_aa: CASSLEGGFPYEQYF
j_call: TRBJ2-3; v_call: TRBV12-3/TRBV12-4; clone_size: many; d_call: NA; cdr3_nt: TGTGCCAGCAGTTTGGGCCCACTACGCACAGATACGCAGTATTTT; cdr3_aa: CASSLGPLRTDTQYF
j_call: TRBJ2-7; v_call: TRBV15; clone_size: NA; d_call: NA; cdr3_nt: TGTGCCACCAGCAGTTCCAGGGTCGGGCGATTCTACGAGCAGTACTTC; cdr3_aa: CATSSSRVGRFYEQYF
j_call: TRBJ2-6; v_call: TRBV7-2; clone_size: many; d_call: TRBD2; cdr3_nt: TGTGCCAGCAGCTTAGTGTCTAGCGGGGGGTCTGGGGCCAACGTCCTGACTTTC; cdr3_aa: CASSLVSSGGSGANVLTF
j_call: TRBJ1-6; v_call: TRBV11-2; clone_size: many; d_call: NA; cdr3_nt: TGTGCCAGCAGCCAACGGTGGGGAGTAAATTCACCCCTCCACTTT; cdr3_aa: CASSQRWGVNSPLHF
j_call: TRBJ1-2; v_call: TRBV6-5; clone_size: once; d_call: TRBD1; cdr3_nt: TGTGCCAGCAGCCAACACACCGGGACAGGGTTTGGCTACACCTTC; cdr3_aa: CASSQHTGTGFGYTF
j_call: TRBJ1-5; v_call: TRBV7-2; clone_size: few; d_call: NA; cdr3_nt: TGTGCCAGCAGCTTACTAGTGAATAGCAGTCAGCCCCAGCATTTT; cdr3_aa: CASSLLVNSSQPQHF
j_call: TRBJ1-2; v_call: TRBV6-5; clone_size: many; d_call: TRBD1; cdr3_nt: TGTGCCAGCAGTTACTACGACAGGGGCTATGGCTACACCTTC; cdr3_aa: CASSYYDRGYGYTF
j_call: TRBJ1-1; v_call: TRBV6-2/TRBV6-3; clone_size: few; d_call: NA; cdr3_nt: TGTGCCAGCAGTCCCCCCGTGGGGATGAACACTGAAGCTTTCTTT; cdr3_aa: CASSPPVGMNTEAFF
j_call: TRBJ1-1; v_call: TRBV4-3; clone_size: NA; d_call: NA; cdr3_nt: TGCGCCAGCAGCCAAGAAGGGGGGCGAGTGGGTACTGAAGCTTTCTTT; cdr3_aa: CASSQEGGRVGTEAFF
j_call: TRBJ1-2; v_call: TRBV7-9; clone_size: few; d_call: NA; cdr3_nt: TGTGCCAGCAGCTCCGACTGGGCTAGGGGCTATGGCTACACCTTC; cdr3_aa: CASSSDWARGYGYTF